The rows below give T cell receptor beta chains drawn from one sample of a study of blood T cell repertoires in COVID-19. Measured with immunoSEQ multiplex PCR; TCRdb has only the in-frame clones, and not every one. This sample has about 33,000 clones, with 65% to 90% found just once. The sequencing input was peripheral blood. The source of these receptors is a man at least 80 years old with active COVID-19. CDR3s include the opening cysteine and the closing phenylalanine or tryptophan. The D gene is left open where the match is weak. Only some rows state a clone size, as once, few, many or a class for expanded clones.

CASTLLAGTTDTQYF	TGTGCCAGCACACTTCTAGCGGGGACCACAGATACGCAGTATTTT	TRBJ2-3	-	TRBD2	TRBV2
CASQDRDEKLFF	TGTGCCAGCCAGGACAGGGACGAAAAACTGTTTTTT	TRBJ1-4	few	TRBD1	TRBV28
CASSMATATSSEKLFF	TGTGCCAGTAGTATGGCGACGGCGACTTCGTCCGAAAAACTGTTTTTT	TRBJ1-4	-	-	TRBV19
CASSLFAGGTSEQFF	TGTGCCAGCAGTTTGTTCGCGGGGGGGACAAGTGAGCAGTTCTTC	TRBJ2-1	-	TRBD2	TRBV27
CASRQGYNSPLHF	TGTGCCTCTAGACAGGGGTATAATTCACCCCTCCACTTT	TRBJ1-6	-	TRBD1	TRBV2
CASSQLRQGYNEQFF	TGCGCCAGCAGCCAGCTGAGACAGGGGTACAATGAGCAGTTCTTC	TRBJ2-1	-	TRBD1	TRBV4-1
CASSFGPAGGQDTQYF	TGTGCCAGCAGCTTCGGCCCAGCGGGGGGGCAAGATACGCAGTATTTT	TRBJ2-3	-	TRBD2	TRBV11-2
CASSLFLAGVAGELFF	TGTGCCAGCAGCTTATTTCTAGCGGGGGTTGCCGGGGAGCTGTTTTTT	TRBJ2-2	-	TRBD2	TRBV7-2
CATSRDLGVVTQYF	TGTGCCACCAGCAGAGATCTAGGCGTTGTGACCCAGTACTTC	TRBJ2-5	once	-	TRBV15
CASSYRGGETQYF	TGTGCCAGCAGTTACAGGGGAGGGGAGACCCAGTACTTC	TRBJ2-5	-	TRBD2	TRBV6-6
CASSSRRGQPQHF	TGTGCCAGCAGTTCGCGCAGGGGGCAGCCCCAGCATTTT	TRBJ1-5	-	TRBD1	TRBV6-5
CASSLGREQPQHF	TGTGCCAGCAGCTTAGGCAGGGAACAGCCCCAGCATTTT	TRBJ1-5	-	-	TRBV7-2
CASSPLAPESYEQYF	TGTGCCAGCAGCCCCTTAGCCCCTGAGTCCTACGAGCAGTACTTC	TRBJ2-7	-	-	TRBV7-2
CASRLADRGNTEAFF	TGTGCAAGTCGCTTAGCGGACAGGGGGAACACTGAAGCTTTCTTT	TRBJ1-1	-	-	TRBV12-2
CASSRSGGTDTQYF	TGTGCCAGCAGTCGTAGCGGGGGCACAGATACGCAGTATTTT	TRBJ2-3	-	TRBD2	TRBV2
CASSPGDGLSYEQYF	TGTGCCAGCAGCCCAGGGGACGGTCTTTCCTACGAGCAGTACTTC	TRBJ2-7	-	-	TRBV5-4
CASSPHGGRTEAFF	TGTGCCAGCAGCCCCCACGGAGGGAGGACTGAAGCTTTCTTT	TRBJ1-1	-	-	TRBV13
CASSVQGAWAQETQYF	TGTGCCAGCAGCGTCCAGGGGGCGTGGGCTCAGGAGACCCAGTACTTC	TRBJ2-5	-	TRBD1	TRBV9
CASSYSSQGGYTF	TGTGCCAGCAGTTACTCGTCCCAGGGGGGCTACACCTTC	TRBJ1-2	-	-	TRBV6-5
CASSQTGSPGNTIYF	TGTGCCAGCAGCCAGACAGGGAGTCCAGGAAACACCATATATTTT	TRBJ1-3	once	TRBD1	TRBV5-5
CAWSVVAGGNTIYF	TGTGCCTGGAGTGTAGTGGCGGGGGGAAACACCATATATTTT	TRBJ1-3	-	-	TRBV30
CASGGQWNTGELFF	TGTGCCAGCGGGGGACAGTGGAACACCGGGGAGCTGTTTTTT	TRBJ2-2	once	TRBD1	TRBV6-5
CASSLRSGSYEQYF	TGTGCCAGCAGCTTACGGTCGGGCTCCTACGAGCAGTACTTC	TRBJ2-7	-	-	TRBV7-2
CASSLQYMDYGYTF	TGTGCCAGCAGTTTACAGTATATGGACTATGGCTACACCTTC	TRBJ1-2	-	-	TRBV28